The present T cell receptor (beta chain) was sequenced within a study of T cells after yellow fever vaccination. Points on this clonotype: Its antigen remains unknown.

In germline, CDR1 is SGHRS, CDR2 YFSETQ. V was pared by 3 bases and J by 4 bases, with 5 bases of the junction left unmatched. The CDR3 has 16 amino acids. The 5'RACE template-switching step produced TCR cDNA and added a universal primer site and UMIs. In TCRdb, the 5' RACE reads were re-called with MiXCR into one record per CDR3 protein. The sample includes almost 600,000 distinct CDR3 sequences, approximately 12% seen only once; the top ten take over 11%. Study findings and constraints: Clones that expanded after primary vaccination mostly reappeared after the booster (roughly 96% CD4, 88% CD8). The presence of abundant clonotypes contaminating from the bulk population was possible in FACS-sorted repertoires.

The rearrangement uses TRBV5-1 and TRBJ2-7; 15 bases fit TRBD2. The sequences come from PBMCs, collected on the day of the yellow fever booster vaccination. This TCR came from a man aged 25 to 40 who received the YFV17D yellow fever vaccine. The CDR3 region has the DNA TGCGCCAGCAGCTGGACTAGCGGGAGGGCCGAATACGAGCAGTACTTC. Protein product: CASSWTSGRAEYEQYF. The full variable domain, its missing parts supplied by reference TRBV5-1 and TRBJ2-7, is KAGVTQTPRYLIKTRGQQVTLSCSPISGHRSVSWYQQTPGQGLQFLFEYFSETQRNKGNFPGRFSGRQFSNSRSEMNVSTLELGDSALYLCASSWTSGRAEYEQYFGPGTRLTVT.